This T cell receptor (beta chain) derives from a study of cytomegalovirus exposure and HLA in healthy donors. The overall study: One earlier analysis, a look at 150 million to 200 million T cells, found 117 million unique TCR beta sequences. General study points: Sequencing likely produced, as an artifact, a cluster of highly shared sequence variants. With later analysis, a missense DCLRE1C variant became linked to TCR beta V- and J-gene trimming.

The PCR ran on 60 Vbeta and 13 Jbeta primers. Generated by immunoSEQ multiplex PCR, the TCRdb table keeps only in-frame clones and is missing some. The sample carries some 150,000 clones, less than 65% recorded once. This CDR3 has 12 amino acids. Germline CDR1 and CDR2: ENHRY and SYGVKD. V was pared by 11 bases and J by 4 bases, with 13 bases between. These donors counted as nominally healthy when sampled, but unrecorded immune exposures were likely. A note on this clone: Its target is unknown.

The source is a woman in her 30s in good health and CMV-seropositive. Sequencing was carried out using PBMCs. The J gene is TRBJ2-3, the V gene TRBV10-3; maybe TRBD2 (5 bases). Here the CDR3 reads CASRFGADTQYF. The DNA of the CDR3 is TGTGCCTCCCGTTTCGGGGCAGATACGCAGTATTTT.